This T cell receptor (beta chain) was recovered during a study of control samples from healthy donors and cancer patients. The CDR3 totals 14 residues. Germline-derived CDR1 and CDR2 are MNHNY and SVGAGI (reference sequence). The V and J ends lost 8 bases and 3 bases respectively, with 13 bases between them. Profiling relied on immunoSEQ multiplex PCR, and the TCRdb table lists in-frame clones only, not all of them. The sample shows approximately 84,000 clones, roughly 89% of them seen only once. This sequence was found in a man aged 25-45 years in good health. The sample was blood. The chain joins TRBV6-6 to TRBJ2-2, with D hard to call. The CDR3 DNA reads as TGTGCCAGCGTCGTTCAGGAGCACACCGGGGAGCTGTTTTTT. Its translation: CASVVQEHTGELFF.